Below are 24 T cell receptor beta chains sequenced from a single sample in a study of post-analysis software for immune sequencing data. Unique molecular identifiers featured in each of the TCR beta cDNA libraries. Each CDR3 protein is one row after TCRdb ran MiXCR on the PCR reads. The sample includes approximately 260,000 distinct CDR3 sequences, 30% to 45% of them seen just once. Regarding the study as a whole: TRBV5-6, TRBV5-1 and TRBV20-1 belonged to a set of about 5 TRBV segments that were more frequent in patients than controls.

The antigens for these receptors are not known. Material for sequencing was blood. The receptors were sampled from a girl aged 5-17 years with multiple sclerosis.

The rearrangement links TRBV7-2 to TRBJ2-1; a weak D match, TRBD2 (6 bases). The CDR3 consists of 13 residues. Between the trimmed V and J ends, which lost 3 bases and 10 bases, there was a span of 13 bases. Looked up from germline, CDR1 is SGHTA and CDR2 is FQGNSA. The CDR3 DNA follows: TGTGCCAGCAGCTTTGGCGGGGTACGAGAGCAGTTCTTC. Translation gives CASSFGGVREQFF.

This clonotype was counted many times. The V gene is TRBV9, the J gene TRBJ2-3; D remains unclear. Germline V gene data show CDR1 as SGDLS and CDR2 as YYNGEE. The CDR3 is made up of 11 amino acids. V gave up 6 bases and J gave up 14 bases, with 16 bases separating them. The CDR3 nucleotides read TGTGCCAGCACCTCGACGGCTAAATTGTATTTT. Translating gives CASTSTAKLYF.

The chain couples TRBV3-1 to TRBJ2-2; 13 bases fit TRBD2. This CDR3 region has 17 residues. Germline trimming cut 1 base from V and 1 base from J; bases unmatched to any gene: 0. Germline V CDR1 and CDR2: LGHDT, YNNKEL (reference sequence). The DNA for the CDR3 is TGTGCCAGCAGCCAAGGGACTAGCGGGGGGAACACCGGGGAGCTGTTTTTT. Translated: CASSQGTSGGNTGELFF.

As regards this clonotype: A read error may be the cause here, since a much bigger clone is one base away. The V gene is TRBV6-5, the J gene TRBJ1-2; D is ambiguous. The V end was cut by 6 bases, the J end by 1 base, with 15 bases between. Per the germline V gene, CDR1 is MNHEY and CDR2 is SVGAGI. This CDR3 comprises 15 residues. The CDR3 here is CASSRTDGDNYGYTF. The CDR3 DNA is TGTGCCAGCAGCCGAACGGACGGGGATAACTATGGCTACACCTTC.

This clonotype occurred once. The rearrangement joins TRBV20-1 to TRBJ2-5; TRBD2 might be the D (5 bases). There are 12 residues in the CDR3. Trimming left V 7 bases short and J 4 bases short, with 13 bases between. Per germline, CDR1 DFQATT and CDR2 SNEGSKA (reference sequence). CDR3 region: CSGRGWGETQYF. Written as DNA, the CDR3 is TGCAGTGGGAGAGGGTGGGGAGAGACCCAGTACTTC.

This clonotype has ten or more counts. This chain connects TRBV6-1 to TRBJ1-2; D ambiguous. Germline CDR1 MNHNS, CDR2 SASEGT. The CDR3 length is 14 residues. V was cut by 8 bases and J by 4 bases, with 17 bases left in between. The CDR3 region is CASGRLRTSYGYTF. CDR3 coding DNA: TGTGCCAGCGGGAGGCTCAGGACTTCCTATGGCTACACCTTC.

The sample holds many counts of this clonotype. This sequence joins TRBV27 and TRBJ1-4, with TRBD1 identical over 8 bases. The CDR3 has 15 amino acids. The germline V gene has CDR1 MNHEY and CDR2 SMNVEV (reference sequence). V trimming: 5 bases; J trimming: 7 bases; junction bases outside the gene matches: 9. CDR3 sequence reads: CASSPQGARGEKLFF. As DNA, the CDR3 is TGTGCCAGCAGTCCCCAGGGGGCGCGGGGTGAAAAACTGTTTTTT.

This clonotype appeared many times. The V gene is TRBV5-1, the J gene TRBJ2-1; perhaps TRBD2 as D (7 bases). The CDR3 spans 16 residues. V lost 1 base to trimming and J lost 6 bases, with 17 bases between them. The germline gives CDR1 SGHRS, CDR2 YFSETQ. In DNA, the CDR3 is TGCGCCAGCAGCTTGTCGGGGGGCCGCACGTTCAATGAGCAGTTCTTC. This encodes CASSLSGGRTFNEQFF.

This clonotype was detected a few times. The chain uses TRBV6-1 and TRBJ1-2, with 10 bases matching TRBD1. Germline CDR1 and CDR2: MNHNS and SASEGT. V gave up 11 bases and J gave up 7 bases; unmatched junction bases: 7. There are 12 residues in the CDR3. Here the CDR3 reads CADWDRGGGYTF. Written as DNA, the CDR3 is TGTGCCGACTGGGACAGGGGAGGTGGCTACACCTTC.

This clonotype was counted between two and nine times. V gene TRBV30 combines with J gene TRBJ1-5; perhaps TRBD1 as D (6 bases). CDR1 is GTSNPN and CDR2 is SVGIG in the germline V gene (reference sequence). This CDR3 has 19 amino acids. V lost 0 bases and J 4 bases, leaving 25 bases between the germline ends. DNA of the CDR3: TGTGCCTGGAGTGTACGCAGGTGGGGGGCTAGGGTTTGGAATCAGCCCCAGCATTTT. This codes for CAWSVRRWGARVWNQPQHF.

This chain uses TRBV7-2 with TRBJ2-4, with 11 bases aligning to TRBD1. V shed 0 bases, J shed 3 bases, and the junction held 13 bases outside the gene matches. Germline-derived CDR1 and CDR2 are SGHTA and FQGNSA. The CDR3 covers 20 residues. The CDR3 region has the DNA TGTGCCAGCAGCTTAGCGGGGATGCCGGGGACAGGGGGAGACAAAAACATTCAGTACTTC. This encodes CASSLAGMPGTGGDKNIQYF.

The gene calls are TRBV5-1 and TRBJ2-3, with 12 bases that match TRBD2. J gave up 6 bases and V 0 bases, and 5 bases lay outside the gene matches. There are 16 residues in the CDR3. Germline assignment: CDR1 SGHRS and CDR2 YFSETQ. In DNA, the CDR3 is TGCGCCAGCAGCTTGGGACTAGCGGGAGAGGTTGATACGCAGTATTTT. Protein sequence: CASSLGLAGEVDTQYF.

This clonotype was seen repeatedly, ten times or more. The CDR3 sequence: CASSLGGRNTEAFF. The CDR3 DNA sequence: TGCGCCAGCAGCTTGGGGGGACGGAACACTGAAGCTTTCTTT. The V gene is TRBV5-1, the J gene TRBJ1-1; tentatively, D is TRBD1 (5 bases). This CDR3 has 14 residues. Deletions cut 0 bases from V and 1 base from J, with 7 bases between. Germline values: CDR1 SGHRS, CDR2 YFSETQ.

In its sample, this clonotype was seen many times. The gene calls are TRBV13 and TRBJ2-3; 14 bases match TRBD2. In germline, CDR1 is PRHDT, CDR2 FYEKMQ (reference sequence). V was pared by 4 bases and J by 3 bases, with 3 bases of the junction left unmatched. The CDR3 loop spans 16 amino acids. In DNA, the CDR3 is TGTGCCAGCAGCTGGGGGACTAGCGGGAGTACAGATACGCAGTATTTT. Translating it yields CASSWGTSGSTDTQYF.

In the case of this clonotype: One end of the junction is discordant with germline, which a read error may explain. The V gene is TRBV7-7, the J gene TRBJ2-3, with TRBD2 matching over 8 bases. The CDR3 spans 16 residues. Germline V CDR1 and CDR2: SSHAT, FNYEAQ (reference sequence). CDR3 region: CASSVGTRGSADTQYF. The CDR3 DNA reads TGTGCTAGCAGCGTCGGGACTAGAGGTTCCGCAGATACGCAGTATTTT.

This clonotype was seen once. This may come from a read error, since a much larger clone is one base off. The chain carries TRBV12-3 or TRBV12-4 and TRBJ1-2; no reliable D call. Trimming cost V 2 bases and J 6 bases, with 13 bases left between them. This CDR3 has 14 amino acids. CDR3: CASSLLLDGHGYTF. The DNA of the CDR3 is TGTGCCAGCAGTTTACTCCTTGACGGTCATGGCTACACCTTC.

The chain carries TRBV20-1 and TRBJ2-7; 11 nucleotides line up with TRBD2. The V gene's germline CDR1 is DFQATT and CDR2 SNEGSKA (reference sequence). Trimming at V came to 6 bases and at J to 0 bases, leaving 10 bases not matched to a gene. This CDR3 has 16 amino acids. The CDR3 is CSAAGLAVPDSYEQYF. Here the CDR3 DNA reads TGCAGTGCAGCGGGACTAGCGGTCCCGGACTCCTACGAGCAGTACTTC.

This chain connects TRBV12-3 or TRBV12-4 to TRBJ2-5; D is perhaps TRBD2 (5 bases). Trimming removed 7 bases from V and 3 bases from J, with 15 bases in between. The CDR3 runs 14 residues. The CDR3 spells CASNLDWAEETQYF. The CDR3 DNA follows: TGTGCCAGCAATCTGGACTGGGCCGAAGAGACCCAGTACTTC.

The CDR3, as DNA: TGTGCCATCAAGGACAGGGAGGCGTACAATGAGCAGTTCTTC. It yields the protein CAIKDREAYNEQFF. This sequence joins TRBV28 and TRBJ2-1, with 8 bases identical to TRBD1. The ends lost 10 bases at V and 4 bases at J; junction bases unmatched: 9. The CDR3 runs 14 residues. Per the germline V gene, CDR1 is MDHEN and CDR2 is SYDVKM.

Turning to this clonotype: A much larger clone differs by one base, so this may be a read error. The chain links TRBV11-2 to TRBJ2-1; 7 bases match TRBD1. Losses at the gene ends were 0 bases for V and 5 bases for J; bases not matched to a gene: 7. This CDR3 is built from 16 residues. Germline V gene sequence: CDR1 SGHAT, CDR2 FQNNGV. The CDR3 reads CASSLELDRRNNEQFF. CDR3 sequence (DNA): TGTGCCAGCAGCTTAGAGCTGGACAGGCGAAACAATGAGCAGTTCTTC.

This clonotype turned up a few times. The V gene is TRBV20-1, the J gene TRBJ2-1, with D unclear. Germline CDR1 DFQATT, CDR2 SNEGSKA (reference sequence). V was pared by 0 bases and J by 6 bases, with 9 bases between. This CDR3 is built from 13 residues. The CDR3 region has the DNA TGCAGTGCTAGAGATATTTATGGCAATGAGCAGTTCTTC. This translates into CSARDIYGNEQFF.

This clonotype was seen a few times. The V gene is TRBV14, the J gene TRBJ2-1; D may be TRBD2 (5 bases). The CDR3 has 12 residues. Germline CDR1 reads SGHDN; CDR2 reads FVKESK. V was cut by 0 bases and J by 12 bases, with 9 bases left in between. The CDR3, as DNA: TGTGCCAGCAGCCAAGAGCGACGGGGGCAGTTCTTC. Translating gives CASSQERRGQFF.

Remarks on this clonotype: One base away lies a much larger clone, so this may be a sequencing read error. Written as DNA, the CDR3 is TGTGCCAGCAGCCAAGATTTGACAGCGAGCGTTGGCTACACCTTC. Translated, it gives CASSQDLTASVGYTF. The chain uses TRBV14 and TRBJ1-2; TRBD1 might be the D (5 bases). CDR3 length: 15 amino acids. V lost 0 bases and J 7 bases, leaving 15 bases between the germline ends. Per the germline V gene, CDR1 is SGHDN and CDR2 is FVKESK.

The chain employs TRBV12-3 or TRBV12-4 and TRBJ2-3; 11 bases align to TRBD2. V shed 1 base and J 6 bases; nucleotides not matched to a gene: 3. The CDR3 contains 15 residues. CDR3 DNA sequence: TGTGCCAGCAGTTTAGAACTAGCGGGGGTGGATACGCAGTATTTT. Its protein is CASSLELAGVDTQYF.